This TCR beta chain was sequenced in a study of blood T cell repertoires in COVID-19. About the research overall: There were acute and convalescent COVID-19 samples, and they came from the United States, Italy and Spain. PBMCs, B-cell-depleted T cells, or T cells were the source of the cDNA or gDNA that made up the material.

Per the authors' pipeline: Counts of nucleated cells, estimated from reference gene primer amplification, were obtained. Assay used: immunoSEQ multiplex PCR; TCRdb lists only in-frame clones, some missing. V and J calls and clone size come straight from that table; D and trimming were deduced from the DNA. The profile shows roughly 24,000 clones, about nine tenths of them singletons. The CDR3 length is 16 residues. Trimming cost V 5 bases and J 0 bases, with 14 bases left between them. CDR1 and CDR2 from the germline V gene are MDHEN and SYDVKM. The sample taken for sequencing was peripheral blood. The V gene is TRBV28, the J gene TRBJ2-1; D is unresolved. This TCR derives from a woman aged 65 to 85 with active COVID-19. This chain's CDR3 is CASSRYRYSSYNEQFF. The CDR3 nucleotides are TGTGCCAGCAGTAGATACCGATATAGCTCCTACAATGAGCAGTTCTTC. Together with reference TRBV28 and TRBJ2-1, the CDR3 gives the full variable domain: DVKVTQSSRYLVKRTGEKVFLECVQDMDHENMFWYRQDPGLGLRLIYFSYDVKMKEKGDIPEGYSVSREKKERFSLILESASTNQTSMYLCASSRYRYSSYNEQFFGPGTRLTVL.